The clone carrying this TCR beta chain came up a few times. Its antigen is currently unknown. CDR1 and CDR2 from the germline V gene are DFQATT and SNEGSKA (reference sequence). CDR3 length equals 12 residues. V gave up 3 bases and J gave up 0 bases, with 3 bases separating them. Library construction for TCR beta used iRepertoire HTBI primers and Arm-PCR of CDR3 regions. TCRdb ran MiXCR on the multiplex PCR reads and lists one entry per CDR3 protein. The repertoire holds 400,000 to 450,000 distinct CDR3 sequences, with about a quarter as singletons. The sample comes from a study of regulatory T cells in long-lasting Graves disease. The time point here: persistent/refractory GD, antithyroid drugs over 5 years with positive TRAb. PBMC-extracted RNA yielded the TCR library. Graves' disease diagnosis relied on American Thyroid Association guidelines. The collection involved drawing about 8.2 milliliters of peripheral blood into EDTA tubes.

Study outcomes and limitations: TRBV28, TRBJ1-2 and TRBJ2-5 were favored in persistent disease.

This TCR derives from a female donor with Graves disease. Sequences were derived from peripheral blood mononuclear cells (PBMCs), sampled when the disease was refractory, from a patient treated with antithyroid drugs. The V gene is TRBV20-1, the J gene TRBJ1-3; D ambiguous. CDR3 bases: TGCAGTGCTAGGAACTCTGGAAACACCATATATTTT. Protein sequence: CSARNSGNTIYF.